One sample yielded the 21 T cell receptor beta chains listed below, sequenced in a study of blood T cell repertoires in COVID-19. The protocol was immunoSEQ multiplex PCR, while the TCRdb copy is restricted to in-frame clones and leaves out a portion. The sample holds fewer than 200,000 clones, around nine tenths seen once. Sample: peripheral blood. These receptors came from a woman aged 80 or older with COVID-19, enrolled during active disease.

This chain joins TRBV27 and TRBJ1-6; perhaps TRBD1 as D (6 bases). V gave up 3 bases and J gave up 10 bases, with 16 bases separating them. The CDR3 runs 15 residues. Germline V gene data show CDR1 as MNHEY and CDR2 as SMNVEV (reference sequence). The CDR3: CASSFRDTSRSPLHF. CDR3 nucleotide sequence: TGTGCCAGCAGTTTCCGGGACACTTCACGCTCACCCCTCCACTTT.

The chain uses TRBV18 and TRBJ2-1; possible D gene TRBD1, 5 bases. Germline V lookup: CDR1 KGHSH, CDR2 LQKENI. The CDR3 sequence is 15 residues long. V was shortened by 5 bases and J by 8 bases, with 19 bases between the two germline ends. This CDR3 reads CASSLSSPGLDEQFF. The CDR3, as DNA: TGTGCCAGCTCATTGTCCAGCCCAGGGTTGGATGAGCAGTTCTTC.

DNA of the CDR3: TGTGCCAGCAGGAGTTGGACTAGCGGGACACCCCGTTACAATGAGCAGTTCTTC. It is translated as CASRSWTSGTPRYNEQFF. This rearrangement joins TRBV2 to TRBJ2-1; 12 positions match TRBD2. The CDR3 contains 18 residues. J was trimmed by 4 bases and V by 6 bases; bases with no gene match: 13. The germline V gene has CDR1 SNHLY and CDR2 FYNNEI.

The rearrangement links TRBV9 to TRBJ2-1; TRBD2 matches at 12 bases. The CDR3 sequence is 16 residues long. Germline loops: CDR1 SGDLS, CDR2 YYNGEE. V dropped 0 bases and J dropped 8; count of bases not matched to a gene: 6. CDR3 residues: CASSVGLAGGPHEQFF. CDR3 sequence (DNA): TGTGCCAGCAGCGTAGGTCTAGCGGGAGGGCCCCATGAGCAGTTCTTC.

The rearrangement links TRBV6-5 to TRBJ2-3, with a possible D match to TRBD1 (6 bases). The length of the CDR3 is 13 residues. V was cut by 6 bases and J by 6 bases, with 13 bases left in between. Germline assignment: CDR1 MNHEY and CDR2 SVGAGI. The CDR3 here is CASSRDTLDTQYF. The CDR3, as DNA: TGTGCCAGCAGCAGGGACACCCTGGATACGCAGTATTTT.

The J gene is TRBJ1-5, the V gene TRBV3-1 (or the pseudogene TRBV3-2), with D possibly being TRBD1 (5 bases). The CDR3 loop spans 14 amino acids. Per germline, CDR1 LGHDT and CDR2 YNNKEL (reference sequence). V gave up 0 bases and J gave up 5 bases, with 8 bases separating them. DNA for the CDR3: TGTGCCAGCAGCCAAGATATCAGGGATCAGCCCCAGCATTTT. Protein: CASSQDIRDQPQHF.

The gene calls are TRBV5-4 and TRBJ2-1; 8 bases are shared with TRBD2. Germline V gene sequence: CDR1 SGHNT, CDR2 YYREEE (reference sequence). V was pared by 0 bases and J by 0 bases, with 2 bases of the junction left unmatched. The CDR3 has 16 amino acids. The CDR3 nucleotides are TGTGCCAGCAGCTTGGGGGGGACTAGCTCCTACAATGAGCAGTTCTTC. Translation gives CASSLGGTSSYNEQFF.

The J gene is TRBJ1-4, the V gene TRBV7-2; D unclear. This CDR3 has 13 residues. The germline CDR1 and CDR2 sequences are SGHTA and FQGNSA. Trimming cost V 5 bases and J 10 bases, with 14 bases left between them. In DNA form, the CDR3 reads TGTGCCAGCAGCCCAGCAGCGGAGGGAAAACTGTTTTTT. Its translation is CASSPAAEGKLFF.

The chain joins TRBV11-3 to TRBJ2-6; no clear D. The CDR3 is 13 amino acids. V dropped 5 bases and J dropped 5 bases, with 7 bases sitting between them. Looked up from germline, CDR1 is SGHNT and CDR2 is YENEEA. CDR3 amino acids: CASSIDRANVLTF. CDR3 nucleotides: TGTGCCAGCAGCATCGACAGGGCCAACGTCCTGACTTTC.

V gene TRBV27 combines with J gene TRBJ1-1; 7 positions match TRBD1. Trimming cost V 4 bases and J 5 bases; bases outside gene matches: 13. The germline CDR1 and CDR2 sequences are MNHEY and SMNVEV (reference sequence). The CDR3 loop spans 16 amino acids. CDR3 sequence: CASSYRVGGHETEAFF. The CDR3 nucleotides read TGTGCCAGCAGTTACCGGGTAGGGGGCCACGAAACTGAAGCTTTCTTT.

V and J are TRBV6-6 and TRBJ2-2; a weak D match, TRBD1 (6 bases). The V gene lost 8 bases and the J gene lost 4 bases, with 20 bases spanning the gap. The CDR3 contains 16 residues. Germline lookup yields CDR1 MNHNY and CDR2 SVGAGI (reference sequence). CDR3 nucleotides: TGTGCCAGCTCATCTCCCGGGACATATACCACCGGGGAGCTGTTTTTT. Amino acid sequence: CASSSPGTYTTGELFF.

The rearrangement links TRBV7-3 to TRBJ2-1; the match to TRBD2 covers 9 bases. Trimming at V came to 5 bases and at J to 4 bases, leaving 6 bases not matched to a gene. CDR3 length: 15 residues. CDR1 and CDR2 (germline): SGHTA, FQGTGA. CDR3 in amino acids: CASSLLAGQYNEQFF. CDR3 DNA: TGTGCCAGCAGCCTTCTAGCGGGACAGTACAATGAGCAGTTCTTC.

The rearrangement joins TRBV7-6 to TRBJ2-7; 13 bases agree with TRBD2. There are 18 residues in the CDR3. V lost 1 base to trimming and J lost 4 bases; unmatched junction nucleotides: 10. From germline, CDR1 is SGHVS and CDR2 FNYEAQ. The CDR3 bases are TGTGCCAGCAGCTTAGGATTACGGACTAGCGGGAGTCTTTACGAGCAGTACTTC. This sequence encodes CASSLGLRTSGSLYEQYF. Supplemented by reference TRBV7-6 and TRBJ2-7, the full variable domain reads GAGVSQSPRYKVTKRGQDVALRCDPISGHVSLYWYRQALGQGPEFLTYFNYEAQQDKSGLPNDRFSAERPEGSISTLTIQRTEQRDSAMYRCASSLGLRTSGSLYEQYFGPGTRLTVT.

V gene TRBV27 combines with J gene TRBJ1-1; TRBD1 might be the D (6 bases). With 3 bases removed from V and 4 bases from J, the gap between germline ends came to 12 bases. The length of the CDR3 is 14 residues. The germline V gene encodes CDR1 MNHEY and CDR2 SMNVEV (reference sequence). The CDR3 is CASSLGGAGTEAFF. Here the CDR3 DNA reads TGTGCCAGCAGTTTGGGGGGGGCTGGCACTGAAGCTTTCTTT.

The rearrangement joins TRBV2 to TRBJ2-5, with D possibly matching TRBD1 (6 bases). The CDR3 loop spans 18 amino acids. V dropped 2 bases and J dropped 5 bases, with 24 bases sitting between them. The germline CDR1 and CDR2 sequences are SNHLY and FYNNEI. CDR3 nucleotides: TGTGCCAGCAGTGAATTGGCAGGGACAACCCTGCTTGGGGAGACCCAGTACTTC. Protein product: CASSELAGTTLLGETQYF.

The gene calls are TRBV5-6 and TRBJ2-6; possibly TRBD1 for D (5 bases). The CDR3 runs 16 residues. Germline CDR1 and CDR2: SGHDT and YYEEEE. V lost 3 bases and J 3 bases, leaving 13 bases between the germline ends. The CDR3, as DNA: TGTGCCAGCAGCTCCAGGGTGGCAGATGGGGCCAACGTCCTGACTTTC. Protein sequence: CASSSRVADGANVLTF.

The chain employs TRBV11-3 and TRBJ2-7; D not resolved. Between the trimmed V and J ends, which lost 8 bases and 2 bases, there was a span of 16 bases. Germline V gene data show CDR1 as SGHNT and CDR2 as YENEEA. The CDR3 contains 14 residues. This chain's CDR3 is CASGPSAGTYEQYF. The CDR3 DNA reads as TGTGCCAGCGGCCCCTCGGCAGGTACCTACGAGCAGTACTTC.

The J gene is TRBJ2-2, the V gene TRBV4-3; perhaps TRBD1 as D (5 bases). The CDR3 extends over 15 amino acids. Trimming removed 2 bases from V and 2 bases from J, with 9 bases in between. Germline assignment: CDR1 LGHNA and CDR2 YSLEER. CDR3 in amino acids: CASSQLQANTGELFF. The CDR3 nucleotides read TGCGCCAGCAGCCAACTACAGGCCAACACCGGGGAGCTGTTTTTT.

This rearrangement joins TRBV7-7 to TRBJ2-2; 10 positions match TRBD2. With V trimmed by 5 bases and J by 7 bases, 13 bases remained unmatched. CDR1 and CDR2 from the germline V gene are SSHAT and FNYEAQ (reference sequence). This CDR3 is 17 amino acids long. The CDR3 DNA is TGTGCCAGCAGCCCCGAATGGGGACTAGCGAAAGGCGGGGAGCTGTTTTTT. Translation: CASSPEWGLAKGGELFF.

This clone showed up just once. The chain joins TRBV6-5 to TRBJ1-2; 9 nucleotides align to TRBD1. Unmatched junction bases numbered 5, after V lost 7 bases and J lost 5 bases. Per the germline V gene, CDR1 is MNHEY and CDR2 is SVGAGI. CDR3 size: 13 residues. CDR3 sequence reads: CASTETGGYGYTF. CDR3 coding DNA: TGTGCCAGCACCGAGACAGGGGGATATGGCTACACCTTC.

The gene calls are TRBV12-3 or TRBV12-4 and TRBJ1-5; D remains ambiguous. Trimming removed 10 bases from V and 6 bases from J, with 16 bases in between. This CDR3 is 13 amino acids long. The CDR3 nucleotides read TGTGCCACCCGAACCGGGGAGACTCAGCCCCAGCATTTT. This encodes CATRTGETQPQHF.